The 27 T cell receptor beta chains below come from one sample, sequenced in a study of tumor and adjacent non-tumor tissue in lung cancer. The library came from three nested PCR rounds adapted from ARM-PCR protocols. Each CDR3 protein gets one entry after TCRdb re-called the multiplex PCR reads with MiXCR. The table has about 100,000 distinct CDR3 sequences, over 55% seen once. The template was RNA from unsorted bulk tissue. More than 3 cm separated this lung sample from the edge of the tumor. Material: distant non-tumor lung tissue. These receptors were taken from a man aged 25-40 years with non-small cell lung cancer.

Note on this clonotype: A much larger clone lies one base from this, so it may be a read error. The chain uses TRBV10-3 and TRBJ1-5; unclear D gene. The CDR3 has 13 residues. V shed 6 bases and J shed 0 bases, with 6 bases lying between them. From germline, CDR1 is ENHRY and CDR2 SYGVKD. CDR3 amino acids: CAISPDSNQPQHF. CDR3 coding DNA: TGTGCCATCAGCCCGGATAGCAATCAGCCCCAGCATTTT.

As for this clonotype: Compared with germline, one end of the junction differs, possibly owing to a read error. For the CDR3, the DNA is TGTGCCACCAGTGAGGCGGGGGCGGGAGCTCAGCCCCAGCACTTT. Its translation: CATSEAGAGAQPQHF. This sequence joins TRBV24-1 and TRBJ1-5; weak D call: TRBD1 (6 bases). Germline V lookup: CDR1 KGHDR, CDR2 SFDVKD. The CDR3 length is 15 residues.

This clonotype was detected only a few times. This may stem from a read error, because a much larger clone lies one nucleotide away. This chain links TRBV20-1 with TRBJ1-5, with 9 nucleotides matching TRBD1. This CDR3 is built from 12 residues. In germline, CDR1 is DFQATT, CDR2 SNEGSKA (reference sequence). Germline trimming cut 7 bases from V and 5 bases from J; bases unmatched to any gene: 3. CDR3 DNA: TGCAGTGTCCGGGACAGGGATCAGCCCCAGCATTTT. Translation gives CSVRDRDQPQHF.

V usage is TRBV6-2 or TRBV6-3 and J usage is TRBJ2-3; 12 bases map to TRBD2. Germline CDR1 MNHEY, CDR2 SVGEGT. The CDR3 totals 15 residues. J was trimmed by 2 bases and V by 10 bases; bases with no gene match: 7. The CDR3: CAISPSGRDTDTQYF. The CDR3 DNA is TGTGCCATCAGCCCTAGCGGGAGGGACACAGATACGCAGTATTTT.

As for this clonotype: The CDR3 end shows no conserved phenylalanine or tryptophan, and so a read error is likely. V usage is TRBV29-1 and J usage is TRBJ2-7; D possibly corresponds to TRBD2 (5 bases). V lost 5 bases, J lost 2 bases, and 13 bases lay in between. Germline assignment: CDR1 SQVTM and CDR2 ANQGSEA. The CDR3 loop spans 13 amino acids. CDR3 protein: CSVRDSYTYEQYL. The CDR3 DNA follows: TGCAGCGTTCGGGATAGTTACACCTACGAGCAGTACCTC.

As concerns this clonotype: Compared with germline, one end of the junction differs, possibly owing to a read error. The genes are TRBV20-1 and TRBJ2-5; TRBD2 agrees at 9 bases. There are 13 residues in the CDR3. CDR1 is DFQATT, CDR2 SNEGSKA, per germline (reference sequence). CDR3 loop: CSVKAGGLEAQYF. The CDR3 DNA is TGCAGTGTTAAAGCGGGGGGCCTAGAGGCCCAGTACTTC.

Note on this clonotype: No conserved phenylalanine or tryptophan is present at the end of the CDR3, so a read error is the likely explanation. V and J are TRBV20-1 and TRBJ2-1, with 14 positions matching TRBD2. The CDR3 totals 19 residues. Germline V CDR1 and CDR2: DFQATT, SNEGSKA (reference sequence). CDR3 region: CSARDRGSYGLAGGNKQFL. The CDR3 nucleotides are TGCAGTGCTAGGGACCGGGGCAGCTACGGACTAGCGGGAGGCAATAAGCAGTTCTTA.

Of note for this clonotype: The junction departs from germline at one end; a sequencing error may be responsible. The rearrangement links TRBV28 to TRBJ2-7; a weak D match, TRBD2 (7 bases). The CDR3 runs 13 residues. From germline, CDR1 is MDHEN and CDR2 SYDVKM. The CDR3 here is CAAKGEGPYVQYF. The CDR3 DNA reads TGTGCCGCTAAGGGGGAGGGCCCCTACGTGCAGTACTTC.

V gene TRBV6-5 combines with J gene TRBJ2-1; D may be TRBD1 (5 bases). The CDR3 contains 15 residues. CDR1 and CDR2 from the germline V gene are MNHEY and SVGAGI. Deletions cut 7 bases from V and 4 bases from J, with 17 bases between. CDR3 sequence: CASNSKPDSYNEQFF. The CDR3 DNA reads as TGTGCCAGCAACTCCAAACCCGACAGTTACAATGAGCAGTTCTTC.

The CDR3 sequence is CASSVSRGDDGYTF. The CDR3 DNA follows: TGTGCCAGCAGTGTTAGTCGCGGCGACGATGGCTACACCTTC. The chain couples TRBV11-3 to TRBJ1-2; no reliable D call. The length of the CDR3 is 14 residues. CDR1 SGHNT and CDR2 YENEEA come from the germline V gene. V lost 6 bases to trimming and J lost 6 bases, with 17 bases between them.

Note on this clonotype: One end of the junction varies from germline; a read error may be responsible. The CDR3, as DNA: TGCGGCGTTGAACTGGCAGGGTCGGAGACCCAGTACTTC. Translation: CGVELAGSETQYF. V gene TRBV29-1 combines with J gene TRBJ2-5, with a possible D match to TRBD1 (5 bases). Per the germline V gene, CDR1 is SQVTM and CDR2 is ANQGSEA. CDR3 size: 13 residues.

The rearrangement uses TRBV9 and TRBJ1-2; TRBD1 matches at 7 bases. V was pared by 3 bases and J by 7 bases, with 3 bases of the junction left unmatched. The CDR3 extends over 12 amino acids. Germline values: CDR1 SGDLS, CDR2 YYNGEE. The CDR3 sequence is CASSARQGGYTF. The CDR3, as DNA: TGTGCCAGCAGCGCCCGACAGGGTGGCTACACCTTC.

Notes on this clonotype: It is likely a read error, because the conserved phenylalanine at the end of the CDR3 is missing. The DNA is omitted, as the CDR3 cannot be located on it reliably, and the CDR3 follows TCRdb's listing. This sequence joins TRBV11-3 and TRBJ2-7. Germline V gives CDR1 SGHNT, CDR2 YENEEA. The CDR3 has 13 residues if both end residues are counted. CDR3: CASSLDVLDEQCL.

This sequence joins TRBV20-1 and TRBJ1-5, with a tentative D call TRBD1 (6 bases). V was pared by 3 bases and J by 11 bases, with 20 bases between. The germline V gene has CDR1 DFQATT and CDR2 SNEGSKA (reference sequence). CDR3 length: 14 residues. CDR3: CSASGLQGYQTQHF. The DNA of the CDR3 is TGCAGTGCTAGTGGGTTACAGGGATATCAAACCCAGCATTTT.

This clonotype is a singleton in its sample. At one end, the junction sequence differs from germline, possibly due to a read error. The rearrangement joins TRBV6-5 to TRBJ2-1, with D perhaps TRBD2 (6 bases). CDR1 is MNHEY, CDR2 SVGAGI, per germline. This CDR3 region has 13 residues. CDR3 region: CASWLNGSNEQLF. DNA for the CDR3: TGTGCCAGCTGGTTGAACGGGAGCAATGAGCAGTTATTC.

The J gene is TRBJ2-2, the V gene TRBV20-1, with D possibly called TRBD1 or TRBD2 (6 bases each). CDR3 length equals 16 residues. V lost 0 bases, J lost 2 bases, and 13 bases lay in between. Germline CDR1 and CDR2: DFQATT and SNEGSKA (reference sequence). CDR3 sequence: CSARDEEGGNTGELFF. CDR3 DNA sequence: TGCAGTGCTAGAGATGAAGAGGGGGGTAACACCGGGGAGCTGTTTTTT.

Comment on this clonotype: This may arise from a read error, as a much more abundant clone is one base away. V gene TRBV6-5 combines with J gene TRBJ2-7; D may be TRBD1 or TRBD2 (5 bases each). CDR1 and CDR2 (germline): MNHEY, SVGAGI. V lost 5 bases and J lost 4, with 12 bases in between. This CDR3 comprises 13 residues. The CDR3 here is CASSRGRDYEQYF. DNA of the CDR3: TGTGCCAGCAGTCGGGGCAGGGATTACGAGCAGTACTTC.

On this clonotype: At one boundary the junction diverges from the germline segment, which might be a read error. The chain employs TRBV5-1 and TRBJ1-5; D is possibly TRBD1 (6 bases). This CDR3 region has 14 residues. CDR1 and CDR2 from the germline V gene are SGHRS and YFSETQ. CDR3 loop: CASSPGTSDQPRHF. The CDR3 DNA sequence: TGCGCCAGCAGCCCCGGGACATCAGATCAGCCCCGGCATTTT.

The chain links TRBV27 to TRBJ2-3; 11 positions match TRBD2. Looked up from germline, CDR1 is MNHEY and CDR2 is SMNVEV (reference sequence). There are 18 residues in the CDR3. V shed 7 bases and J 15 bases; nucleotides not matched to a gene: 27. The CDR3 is CASKPTSGSVSGADMHYF. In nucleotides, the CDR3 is TGTGCCAGCAAACCTACTAGCGGGAGTGTGTCAGGGGCAGATATGCACTATTTT.

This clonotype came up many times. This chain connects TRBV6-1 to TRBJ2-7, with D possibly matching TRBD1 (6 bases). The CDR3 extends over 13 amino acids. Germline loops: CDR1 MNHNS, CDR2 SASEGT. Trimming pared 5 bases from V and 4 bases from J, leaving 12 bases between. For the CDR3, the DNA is TGTGCCAGCAGTATGGAACAGGGTTACGAGCAGTACTTC. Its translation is CASSMEQGYEQYF.

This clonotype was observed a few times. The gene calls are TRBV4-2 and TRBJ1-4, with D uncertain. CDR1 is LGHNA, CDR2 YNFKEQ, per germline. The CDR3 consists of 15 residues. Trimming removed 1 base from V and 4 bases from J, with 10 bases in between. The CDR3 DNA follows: TGTGCCAGCAGCCAAGCCCGAATCGGTAATGAAAAACTGTTTTTT. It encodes CASSQARIGNEKLFF.

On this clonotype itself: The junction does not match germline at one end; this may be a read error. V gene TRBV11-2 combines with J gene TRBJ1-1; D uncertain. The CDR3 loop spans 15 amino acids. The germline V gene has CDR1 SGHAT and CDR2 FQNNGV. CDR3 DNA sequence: TGCGCCAGCAGCTTAATGTACCGCCCCGGGACTGAAGCTTTCTTT. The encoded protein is CASSLMYRPGTEAFF.

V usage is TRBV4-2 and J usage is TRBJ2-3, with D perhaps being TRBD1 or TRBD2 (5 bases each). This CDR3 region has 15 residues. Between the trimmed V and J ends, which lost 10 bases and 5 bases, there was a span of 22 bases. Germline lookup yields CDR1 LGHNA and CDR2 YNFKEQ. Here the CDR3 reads CANSHDLRDQDTQYF. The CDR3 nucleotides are TGTGCCAACAGTCATGATTTAAGGGACCAAGATACGCAGTATTTT.

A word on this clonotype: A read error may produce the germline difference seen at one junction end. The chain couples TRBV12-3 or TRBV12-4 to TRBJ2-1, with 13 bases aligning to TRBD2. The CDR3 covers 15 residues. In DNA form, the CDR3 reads TGTGCCAGCAGTCCCGGACTAGCGGGAGACAATAAGCAATTCTTC. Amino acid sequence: CASSPGLAGDNKQFF.

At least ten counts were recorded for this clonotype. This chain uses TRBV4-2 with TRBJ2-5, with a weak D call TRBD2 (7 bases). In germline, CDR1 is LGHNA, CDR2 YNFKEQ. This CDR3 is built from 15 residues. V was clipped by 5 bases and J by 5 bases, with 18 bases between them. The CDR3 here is CASSSGGRMGETQYF. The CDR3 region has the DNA TGTGCCAGCAGCTCGGGGGGCCGAATGGGGGAGACCCAGTACTTC.

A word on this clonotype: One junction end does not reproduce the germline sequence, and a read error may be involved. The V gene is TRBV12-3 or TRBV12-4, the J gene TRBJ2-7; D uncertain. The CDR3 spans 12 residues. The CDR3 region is CASSHPSDKHYF. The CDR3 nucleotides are TGTGCCAGCAGTCACCCCAGCGACAAGCACTACTTC.

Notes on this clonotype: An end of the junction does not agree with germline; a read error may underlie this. The CDR3 region is CGSSRPRGQETQYF. The CDR3 nucleotides are TGTGGCAGCAGCCGCCCGCGGGGACAAGAGACCCAGTACTTC. The chain links TRBV11-2 to TRBJ2-5, with D perhaps TRBD2 (6 bases). The germline CDR1 and CDR2 sequences are SGHAT and FQNNGV. This CDR3 region has 14 residues.